A single sample is the source of the 5 T cell receptor beta chains below, sequenced in a study of T cells in tuberculosis. The table came from immunoSEQ multiplex PCR; TCRdb's copy has only in-frame clones and leaves some out. The data contain more than 35,000 clones, more than 90% of them singletons. The sequencing sample was made of PBMCs. These TCRs come from a donor aged 10-30 years with latent tuberculosis or without tuberculosis infection.

This sequence joins TRBV6-5 and TRBJ1-5, with TRBD1 matching over 7 bases. This CDR3 is 13 amino acids long. Germline V CDR1 and CDR2: MNHEY, SVGAGI. The junction had 2 bases not matched to a gene; V was cut back by 5 bases and J by 4 bases. CDR3 protein: CASSQQGNQPQHF. The CDR3 nucleotides are TGTGCCAGCAGTCAACAGGGGAATCAGCCCCAGCATTTT.

This chain connects TRBV25-1 to TRBJ2-7; 10 bases match TRBD1. The CDR3 has 14 residues. The V segment lost 4 bases and the J segment 2 bases; nucleotides outside the gene matches: 2. Germline values: CDR1 MGHDK, CDR2 SYGVNS. The CDR3 DNA is TGTGCCAGCAGTGCCGGGACAGGGGCCTACGAGCAGTACTTC. It is translated as CASSAGTGAYEQYF.

The chain carries TRBV9 and TRBJ1-5; D is unclear. CDR1 is SGDLS and CDR2 is YYNGEE in the germline V gene. The CDR3 contains 12 residues. The ends were cut back, 0 bases at V and 9 bases at J, with 7 bases in the middle. CDR3 region: CASSVAGGPQHF. The CDR3 nucleotides are TGTGCCAGCAGCGTAGCGGGTGGGCCCCAGCATTTT.

V usage is TRBV19 and J usage is TRBJ1-1; D is perhaps TRBD1 (5 bases). V gave up 4 bases and J gave up 0 bases, with 15 bases separating them. The CDR3 consists of 16 residues. In germline, CDR1 is LNHDA, CDR2 SQIVND (reference sequence). This chain's CDR3 is CASSTFGGRMNTEAFF. In DNA, the CDR3 is TGTGCCAGTAGTACATTTGGGGGGAGAATGAACACTGAAGCTTTCTTT.

The V and J genes are TRBV9 and TRBJ1-2; 7 bases align to TRBD1. The CDR3 spans 14 residues. The V gene's germline CDR1 is SGDLS and CDR2 YYNGEE. With 4 bases clipped from V and 4 bases from J, the junction kept 7 bases outside the gene matches. The CDR3 region is CASSTRQGAYGYTF. Here the CDR3 DNA reads TGTGCCAGCAGCACGAGACAGGGAGCCTATGGCTACACCTTC.